Presented here are 27 T cell receptor beta chains from one specimen sequenced in a study of T cell responses to AZD1222 COVID-19 vaccine. Sequenced by immunoSEQ multiplex PCR; TCRdb stores in-frame clones only, minus some. Of 150,000 to 200,000 clones listed, about 93% are singletons. Sequenced here: peripheral blood, sampled 28 days after the second dose of the MenACWY control vaccine. These receptors originate from an adult who received the MenACWY meningococcal vaccine as a control.

This clone occurred once. The chain employs TRBV19 and TRBJ1-1; 9 bases map to TRBD1. The CDR3 sequence is 14 residues long. The trim removed 4 bases at V and 5 bases at J, leaving 5 bases unmatched. Looked up from germline, CDR1 is LNHDA and CDR2 is SQIVND (reference sequence). CDR3 sequence reads: CASSRGQGTTEAFF. The CDR3 region has the DNA TGTGCCAGTAGTAGGGGACAGGGAACAACTGAAGCTTTCTTT.

This sequence joins TRBV6-5 and TRBJ1-5; TRBD1 agrees at 12 bases. The CDR3 sequence is 15 residues long. CDR1 is MNHEY and CDR2 is SVGAGI in the germline V gene. V dropped 6 bases and J dropped 6; count of bases not matched to a gene: 6. For the CDR3, the DNA is TGTGCCAGCAGCCCGGGACAGGGGGCGAGTCAGCCCCAGCATTTT. Translated, it gives CASSPGQGASQPQHF.

V is TRBV2 and J is TRBJ1-3; TRBD1 agrees at 9 bases. Germline CDR1 reads SNHLY; CDR2 reads FYNNEI. The CDR3 has 16 amino acids. V shed 1 base, J shed 4 bases, and the junction held 5 bases outside the gene matches. The CDR3 DNA reads as TGTGCCAGCAGTGAAGGCGGGACAGGGAAAGGAAACACCATATATTTT. Encoded protein: CASSEGGTGKGNTIYF.

This chain joins TRBV12-3 or TRBV12-4 and TRBJ1-1; D gene uncertain. The V end was cut by 3 bases, the J end by 7 bases, with 9 bases between. CDR3 length equals 12 residues. The CDR3 here is CASSLGIGEAFF. CDR3 in DNA: TGTGCCAGCAGTTTGGGGATCGGTGAAGCTTTCTTT.

This clone was counted only a few times. The chain combines TRBV30 with TRBJ1-6; perhaps TRBD1 as D (6 bases). V was cut by 3 bases and J by 5 bases, with 17 bases left in between. CDR1 and CDR2 from the germline V gene are GTSNPN and SVGIG (reference sequence). The CDR3 length is 16 residues. CDR3 nucleotide sequence: TGTGCCTGGAGCGTTACGGGGGGACACAATAATTCACCCCTCCACTTT. Translated: CAWSVTGGHNNSPLHF.

The chain uses TRBV11-2 and TRBJ2-2, with 13 nucleotides matching TRBD2. V dropped 1 base and J dropped 6; count of bases not matched to a gene: 2. The CDR3 is 16 residues long. Germline V lookup: CDR1 SGHAT, CDR2 FQNNGV. The CDR3 DNA reads TGTGCCAGCAGCTTAGCGGGACTAGCGGGGCCCGGGGAGCTGTTTTTT. Amino acids: CASSLAGLAGPGELFF.

V usage is TRBV6-5 and J usage is TRBJ1-2; 8 bases map to TRBD1. The CDR3 covers 13 residues. The V segment lost 9 bases and the J segment 5 bases; nucleotides outside the gene matches: 8. Germline lookup yields CDR1 MNHEY and CDR2 SVGAGI. The CDR3 protein is CASQSGQGYGYTF. CDR3 bases: TGTGCCAGTCAAAGCGGACAGGGATATGGCTACACCTTC.

The chain is built from TRBV7-9 and TRBJ1-3; 10 bases fit TRBD1. Looked up from germline, CDR1 is SEHNR and CDR2 is FQNEAQ (reference sequence). J was trimmed by 0 bases and V by 5 bases; bases with no gene match: 1. This CDR3 spans 15 amino acids. CDR3 in DNA: TGTGCCAGCAGCCGGACAGGGGGCTCTGGAAACACCATATATTTT. It encodes CASSRTGGSGNTIYF. Filled out from reference TRBV7-9 and TRBJ1-3, the complete variable domain reads DTGVSQNPRHKITKRGQNVTFRCDPISEHNRLYWYRQTLGQGPEFLTYFQNEAQLEKSRLLSDRFSAERPKGSFSTLEIQRTEQGDSAMYLCASSRTGGSGNTIYFGEGSWLTVV.

V usage is TRBV19 and J usage is TRBJ1-5; D is possibly TRBD1 (5 bases). Trimming shortened V by 0 bases and J by 8 bases, and 8 bases separated the two germline ends. This CDR3 is built from 13 residues. From germline, CDR1 is LNHDA and CDR2 SQIVND (reference sequence). CDR3 in amino acids: CASSIDLGEPQHF. Here the CDR3 DNA reads TGTGCCAGTAGTATAGATCTGGGGGAGCCCCAGCATTTT.

This chain uses TRBV5-4 with TRBJ1-4; TRBD1 agrees at 10 bases. The CDR3 is 15 amino acids. From germline, CDR1 is SGHNT and CDR2 YYREEE (reference sequence). Losses at the gene ends were 4 bases for V and 8 bases for J; bases not matched to a gene: 8. The CDR3 reads CASSNAGTGEEKLFF. The CDR3, as DNA: TGTGCCAGCAGCAATGCCGGGACAGGGGAGGAAAAACTGTTTTTT.

CDR3 residues: CASSRDPLRETQYF. The CDR3 coding sequence is TGTGCCAGCAGCCGGGACCCCCTCAGGGAGACCCAGTACTTC. This sequence joins TRBV6-2 or TRBV6-3 and TRBJ2-5; D tentatively fits TRBD1 or TRBD2 (5 bases each). The CDR3 runs to 14 residues. Germline CDR1 and CDR2: MNHEY and SVGEGT. V lost 6 bases and J 5 bases, leaving 16 bases between the germline ends.

J is TRBJ1-6 and V is TRBV20-1; D unclear. Trimming pared 3 bases from V and 5 bases from J, leaving 11 bases between. Germline V gene data show CDR1 as DFQATT and CDR2 as SNEGSKA (reference sequence). The CDR3 sequence is 14 residues long. CDR3 bases: TGCAGTGCTAGTCAGGCAGCTAATAATTCACCCCTCCACTTT. It translates to CSASQAANNSPLHF.

V is TRBV10-1 and J is TRBJ2-3; perhaps TRBD1 as D (5 bases). CDR3 length: 15 amino acids. In germline, CDR1 is WNHNN, CDR2 SYGVQD (reference sequence). Deletions cut 4 bases from V and 5 bases from J, with 16 bases between. The CDR3 DNA is TGCGCCAGCAGTGTGGTGAGAGTGGGGCAAGATACGCAGTATTTT. This translates into CASSVVRVGQDTQYF.

The rearrangement links TRBV7-2 to TRBJ1-1, with 9 positions matching TRBD1. The germline V gene encodes CDR1 SGHTA and CDR2 FQGNSA. The junction had 12 bases not matched to a gene; V was cut back by 1 base and J by 6 bases. The CDR3 is 17 residues long. In DNA form, the CDR3 reads TGTGCCAGCAGCTTAGGGGTGACAGGGGGGCCCCAAGCTGAAGCTTTCTTT. It specifies CASSLGVTGGPQAEAFF.

The chain uses TRBV5-4 and TRBJ1-2, with 7 bases lining up with TRBD1. Germline V gene sequence: CDR1 SGHNT, CDR2 YYREEE (reference sequence). V shed 5 bases, J shed 3 bases, and the junction held 7 bases outside the gene matches. This CDR3 spans 14 amino acids. This CDR3 is CASSQTQGYYGYTF. In DNA form, the CDR3 reads TGTGCCAGCAGTCAAACACAGGGGTACTATGGCTACACCTTC.

This clone was detected once. The rearrangement joins TRBV7-2 to TRBJ1-5; maybe TRBD1 (5 bases). V was pared by 6 bases and J by 4 bases, with 10 bases between. This CDR3 comprises 13 residues. The germline V gene encodes CDR1 SGHTA and CDR2 FQGNSA. The CDR3 protein is CASSGTVNQPQHF. DNA for the CDR3: TGTGCCAGCAGTGGGACCGTGAATCAGCCCCAGCATTTT.

V and J are TRBV5-1 and TRBJ1-2; D uncertain. CDR1 is SGHRS and CDR2 is YFSETQ in the germline V gene. V was shortened by 0 bases and J by 2 bases, with 8 bases between the two germline ends. This CDR3 contains 14 residues. The CDR3, as DNA: TGCGCCAGCAGCTTGGACAGCCACAACTATGGCTACACCTTC. Protein product: CASSLDSHNYGYTF.

The chain carries TRBV5-6 and TRBJ1-2, with D tentatively TRBD1 (5 bases). V lost 1 base and J 1 base, leaving 14 bases between the germline ends. This CDR3 has 16 residues. From germline, CDR1 is SGHDT and CDR2 YYEEEE. For the CDR3, the DNA is TGTGCCAGCAGCTTGTTACAGCGGACATATAACTATGGCTACACCTTC. Translating it yields CASSLLQRTYNYGYTF.

The J gene is TRBJ1-2, the V gene TRBV19; TRBD1 matches at 8 bases. The CDR3 runs 15 residues. V dropped 5 bases and J dropped 4; count of bases not matched to a gene: 9. Per the germline V gene, CDR1 is LNHDA and CDR2 is SQIVND (reference sequence). The CDR3 bases are TGTGCCAGTAGTCCCCGTCCCGGGACAGGCTATGGCTACACCTTC. Translating gives CASSPRPGTGYGYTF.

The table lists this clone with a few counts. This chain uses TRBV18 with TRBJ1-4, with D maybe TRBD1 (5 bases). This CDR3 is built from 15 residues. The V end lost 3 bases, the J end lost 0 bases, and 8 bases lay between the germline ends. Per the germline V gene, CDR1 is KGHSH and CDR2 is LQKENI. CDR3 DNA sequence: TGTGCCAGCTCACCGACAGTCACAACTAATGAAAAACTGTTTTTT. Translating gives CASSPTVTTNEKLFF.

V is TRBV2 and J is TRBJ1-5; no clear D gene. CDR1 SNHLY and CDR2 FYNNEI come from the germline V gene. The CDR3 contains 17 residues. V shed 8 bases and J shed 4 bases, with 24 bases lying between them. The CDR3 DNA reads TGTGCCAGCTCCGTAGTAGGAGCGGACTACTCTAATCAGCCCCAGCATTTT. It yields the protein CASSVVGADYSNQPQHF.

This clone came up once. The chain has TRBV27 and TRBJ1-2; TRBD1 matches 12 bases. The ends lost 2 bases at V and 6 bases at J; junction bases unmatched: 1. The CDR3 consists of 14 residues. Germline V gene lookup returns CDR1 MNHEY and CDR2 SMNVEV (reference sequence). CDR3 sequence reads: CASSLRDRGHGYTF. CDR3 DNA sequence: TGTGCCAGCAGTTTACGGGACAGGGGGCATGGCTACACCTTC.

The chain joins TRBV5-4 to TRBJ1-1; D uncertain. There are 14 residues in the CDR3. With 2 bases removed from V and 0 bases from J, the gap between germline ends came to 8 bases. In germline, CDR1 is SGHNT, CDR2 YYREEE (reference sequence). The DNA for the CDR3 is TGTGCCAGCAGCTTTGCGGGAATGAACACTGAAGCTTTCTTT. It translates to CASSFAGMNTEAFF.

The rearrangement links TRBV10-2 to TRBJ2-2; the D is unclear. Trimming stripped 10 bases from V and 6 bases from J, with 9 bases between. Germline V CDR1 and CDR2: WSHSY, SAAADI. This CDR3 has 11 residues. The CDR3: CATYTPGELFF. The CDR3 bases are TGCGCCACCTATACCCCCGGGGAGCTGTTTTTT.

V gene TRBV6-5 combines with J gene TRBJ1-1; the match to TRBD1 covers 7 bases. CDR1 is MNHEY and CDR2 is SVGAGI in the germline V gene. After removal of 6 bases from V and 0 bases from J, the junction contained 7 bases not matched to a gene. This CDR3 is 15 amino acids long. Here the CDR3 reads CASREDRSMNTEAFF. In nucleotides, the CDR3 is TGTGCCAGCAGAGAGGACAGGTCCATGAACACTGAAGCTTTCTTT.

This clone has just a few counts. The chain is built from TRBV5-1 and TRBJ2-6; 9 bases agree with TRBD1. The CDR3 has 16 residues. Germline CDR1 reads SGHRS; CDR2 reads YFSETQ. Trimming took 4 bases from V and 3 from J; bases not matched to a gene: 5. The CDR3, as DNA: TGCGCCAGCAGCACTACAGGGGGCGTTGGGGCCAACGTCCTGACTTTC. Translated, it gives CASSTTGGVGANVLTF. Looking up the rest from reference TRBV5-1 and TRBJ2-6 gives the full variable domain: KAGVTQTPRYLIKTRGQQVTLSCSPISGHRSVSWYQQTPGQGLQFLFEYFSETQRNKGNFPGRFSGRQFSNSRSEMNVSTLELGDSALYLCASSTTGGVGANVLTFGAGSRLTVL.

This clone was counted a single time. V is TRBV7-2 and J is TRBJ2-3; no clear D gene. In germline, CDR1 is SGHTA, CDR2 FQGNSA. The CDR3 consists of 13 residues. V was clipped by 4 bases and J by 0 bases, with 5 bases between them. The CDR3 region has the DNA TGTGCCAGCAGCTCCCCTAGCACAGATACGCAGTATTTT. The encoded protein is CASSSPSTDTQYF.